The 5 T cell receptor beta chains listed next were all sequenced from one sample in a study of cytomegalovirus exposure and HLA in healthy donors. It was with 60 Vbeta and 13 Jbeta primers that the PCR ran. TCRdb keeps only in-frame clones here, not all; method: immunoSEQ multiplex PCR. The sample contains some 160,000 clones, approximately 70% of which appear only once. Sequencing was done on a sample of PBMCs. The receptors were gathered from a woman younger than 30 in good health and CMV-seropositive.

The rearrangement links TRBV10-3 to TRBJ1-1; TRBD1 might be the D (5 bases). The V and J ends lost 3 bases and 3 bases respectively, with 17 bases between them. The CDR3 is 16 amino acids. The germline CDR1 and CDR2 sequences are ENHRY and SYGVKD. The CDR3 DNA sequence: TGTGCCATCAGTGACGGGGGGAGAAAGGCCGACACTGAAGCTTTCTTT. It encodes CAISDGGRKADTEAFF.

The chain links TRBV15 to TRBJ1-6, with a tentative D call TRBD1 (6 bases). This CDR3 comprises 16 residues. The V end was cut by 0 bases, the J end by 7 bases, with 13 bases between. Germline CDR1 LNHNV, CDR2 YYDKDF (reference sequence). CDR3: CATSRDLDSYNSPLHF. The CDR3 DNA sequence: TGTGCCACCAGCAGAGATCTGGACAGCTACAATTCACCCCTCCACTTT. Based on the CDR3 plus reference TRBV15 and TRBJ1-6, the full variable domain is DAMVIQNPRYQVTQFGKPVTLSCSQTLNHNVMYWYQQKSSQAPKLLFHYYDKDFNNEADTPDNFQSRRPNTSFCFLDIRSPGLGDTAMYLCATSRDLDSYNSPLHFGNGTRLTVT.

The chain has TRBV5-5 and TRBJ2-5; D possibly corresponds to TRBD1 (5 bases). Germline CDR1 reads SGHKS; CDR2 reads YYEKEE (reference sequence). The V end lost 4 bases, the J end lost 8 bases, and 9 bases lay between the germline ends. The CDR3 contains 11 residues. Here the CDR3 DNA reads TGTGCCAGCAGCCTTCAGGGTACCCAGTACTTC. Its translation: CASSLQGTQYF. The full variable domain, with the rest looked up from reference TRBV5-5 and TRBJ2-5, is DAGVTQSPTHLIKTRGQQVTLRCSPISGHKSVSWYQQVLGQGPQFIFQYYEKEERGRGNFPDRFSARQFPNYSSELNVNALLLGDSALYLCASSLQGTQYFGPGTRLLVL.

The rearrangement uses TRBV6-5 and TRBJ1-1, with D possibly being TRBD1 (5 bases). CDR3 size: 15 residues. V dropped 4 bases and J dropped 1 base, with 13 bases sitting between them. CDR1 is MNHEY, CDR2 SVGAGI, per germline. CDR3 bases: TGTGCCAGCAGTTGGGGTCGGGGGGGGAACACTGAAGCTTTCTTT. It encodes CASSWGRGGNTEAFF.

This clone appeared a few times. The chain combines TRBV29-1 with TRBJ1-5; 8 bases agree with TRBD1. Germline V CDR1 and CDR2: SQVTM, ANQGSEA. The CDR3 spans 17 residues. Trimming cost V 5 bases and J 7 bases; bases outside gene matches: 19. The CDR3 protein is CSVKGAGGVGPGQPQHF. CDR3 coding DNA: TGCAGCGTTAAGGGGGCAGGGGGCGTGGGGCCTGGGCAGCCCCAGCATTTT.